The subject of this entry is one TCR beta chain. Its antigen is still unknown. The data are from a study of T cell repertoires in cytomegalovirus infection. Study overall: Recently described HLA-C-restricted plus well-studied HLA-B-restricted CMV epitopes were used. Shared public TCR beta signatures pointed to both CMV infection and a matching HLA type. Study outcomes and limitations: Ex vivo responses were dominated by HLA-C-restricted CMV-specific TCR beta clonotypes. There were carriers of CMV plus the relevant HLA, and cumulative public TCR beta family frequency identified them.

After removal of 6 bases from V and 0 bases from J, the junction contained 27 bases not matched to a gene. Germline CDR1 reads MNHEY; CDR2 reads SVGEGT. CDR3 length: 23 residues. Each CDR3 protein gets one entry after TCRdb re-called the reads with MiXCR. The sample lists about 700,000 distinct CDR3 sequences, around a third seen once, with 18% in the top ten. The TCR was taken from a human donor in good health (CMV status not recorded). Some clones in this sample may be carry-over from other donors' samples. The chain recombines TRBV6-2 or TRBV6-3 with TRBJ2-1; 9 positions agree with TRBD2. The source was cultured PBMCs, collected from culture after CMV antigen stimulation. For the CDR3, the DNA is TGTGCCAGCAGCCTGGACTTGTCGGGATTTGGTCTAGCGGGACGCAGCTCCTACAATGAGCAGTTCTTC. Protein: CASSLDLSGFGLAGRSSYNEQFF.